This T cell receptor (beta chain) is drawn from a study of CD8 T cells in Susac syndrome. Negative isolation was applied to CD8+ and CD4+ T cells, and FACS enrichment was applied to TEMRA cells. cDNA came from 0.5 to 1 ug RNA primed by random hexamers. TCRdb re-called the immunoSEQ multiplex PCR reads through MiXCR, storing one row per CDR3 protein. The data show around 79,000 distinct CDR3 sequences, about 95% seen once. V trimming: 5 bases; J trimming: 5 bases; junction bases outside the gene matches: 8. Looked up from germline, CDR1 is LNHDA and CDR2 is SQIVND (reference sequence). This CDR3 has 14 amino acids.

J is TRBJ1-1 and V is TRBV19; the match to TRBD1 covers 7 bases. This sequence originates from a human donor with multiple sclerosis. Sequenced: CD8+ T cells from PBMCs. CDR3 bases: TGTGCCAGTAGTGATCCGCCAGGGGGGACTGAAGCTTTCTTT. Encoded protein: CASSDPPGGTEAFF.